One sample yielded the 31 T cell receptor beta chains listed below, sequenced in a study of CD8+CD57+ T cells in acquired aplastic anemia. TCR beta VDJ combinations and CDR3 sequences were profiled from genomic DNA. TCRdb re-called the reads through MiXCR, storing one row per CDR3 protein. The sample lists some 82,000 distinct CDR3 sequences, around 42% occurring once. Input material: sorted CD4+, CD8+, or CD8+CD57+ T cells (not recorded which) from PBMCs. Every receptor here comes from a human donor in good health, serving as a control.

In this sample, this clonotype turned up many times. The rearrangement links TRBV11-3 to TRBJ2-7; D may be TRBD2 (5 bases). CDR3 length equals 15 residues. Deletions cut 3 bases from V and 0 bases from J, with 12 bases between. Germline CDR1 is SGHNT and CDR2 is YENEEA. The chain's CDR3 is CASSFRGLSSYEQYF. The CDR3 region has the DNA TGTGCCAGCAGCTTCCGCGGGTTAAGCTCCTACGAGCAGTACTTC.

There are many counts of this clonotype. V and J are TRBV2 and TRBJ2-1, with D perhaps TRBD1 (5 bases). CDR1 is SNHLY, CDR2 FYNNEI, per germline. This CDR3 spans 12 amino acids. Trimming left V 5 bases short and J 10 bases short, with 12 bases between. The CDR3 sequence is CASSYTRQEQFF. For the CDR3, the DNA is TGTGCCAGCAGTTACACTCGACAGGAGCAGTTCTTC.

The chain links TRBV7-7 to TRBJ2-5; either TRBD1 or TRBD2 may supply D (5 bases each). The CDR3 has 14 residues. V dropped 5 bases and J dropped 5 bases, with 15 bases sitting between them. Per germline, CDR1 SSHAT and CDR2 FNYEAQ (reference sequence). In nucleotides, the CDR3 is TGTGCCAGCAGCCCGGGACCTCGTCGGGAGACCCAGTACTTC. Its protein is CASSPGPRRETQYF.

CDR3 coding DNA: TGTGCCAGCAGCCCTCGGACAGGGGTCAATCAGCCCCAGCATTTT. Encoded protein: CASSPRTGVNQPQHF. The chain links TRBV7-8 to TRBJ1-5; 9 bases fit TRBD1. This CDR3 spans 15 amino acids. The V gene's germline CDR1 is SGHVS and CDR2 FQNEAQ. V was clipped by 5 bases and J by 3 bases; unmatched bases: 5. Variable domain in full (rest from reference TRBV7-8 and TRBJ1-5): GAGVSQSPRYKVAKRGQDVALRCDPISGHVSLFWYQQALGQGPEFLTYFQNEAQLDKSGLPSDRFFAERPEGSVSTLKIQRTQQEDSAVYLCASSPRTGVNQPQHFGDGTRLSIL.

As regards this clonotype: A read error may produce the germline difference seen at one junction end. The rearrangement uses TRBV9 and TRBJ2-7; 8 nucleotides match TRBD1. The CDR3 extends over 14 amino acids. The V gene's germline CDR1 is SGDLS and CDR2 YYNGEE. The CDR3 region is CPSSAGTGSYEQYF. CDR3 coding DNA: TGTCCCAGCAGTGCCGGGACAGGATCCTACGAGCAGTACTTC.

The chain uses TRBV6-1 and TRBJ2-1, with TRBD2 identical over 8 bases. Germline CDR1 is MNHNS and CDR2 is SASEGT. V was pared by 2 bases and J by 6 bases, with 9 bases of the junction left unmatched. There are 16 residues in the CDR3. Written as DNA, the CDR3 is TGTGCCAGCAGTGAATATGAGCGGGAGCCCTTCAATGAGCAGTTCTTC. Translation gives CASSEYEREPFNEQFF.

This clonotype was recorded many times. J is TRBJ2-1 and V is TRBV4-1; the match to TRBD2 covers 8 bases. V lost 5 bases, J lost 10 bases, and 7 bases stayed unmatched. Germline V gene lookup returns CDR1 MGHRA and CDR2 YSYEKL. CDR3 length: 13 amino acids. CDR3 in DNA: TGCGCCAGCAGCTCGGGACTAGTCCGCGAGCAGTTCTTC. It specifies CASSSGLVREQFF.

This clonotype occurred many times. V is TRBV19 and J is TRBJ2-5, with 7 bases lining up with TRBD2. The CDR3 covers 16 residues. V lost 1 base and J lost 5; bases outside the gene matches: 10. The germline gives CDR1 LNHDA, CDR2 SQIVND (reference sequence). As DNA, the CDR3 is TGTGCCAGTAGTATAGTGGGAGGGGTGGCAGAGGAGACCCAGTACTTC. Translated: CASSIVGGVAEETQYF.

V gene TRBV20-1 combines with J gene TRBJ1-6, with a weak D call TRBD1 (6 bases). Looked up from germline, CDR1 is DFQATT and CDR2 is SNEGSKA (reference sequence). V gave up 0 bases and J gave up 11 bases, with 17 bases separating them. CDR3 length: 15 amino acids. The CDR3 bases are TGCAGTGCTAGAGATTTAGACAGGCGTAGGGCACCCCTCCACTTT. Translating gives CSARDLDRRRAPLHF.

The CDR3 DNA follows: TGTGCCAGCAGCTTAGGGGTTAGGGCTCACAATGAGCAGTTCTTC. Translated: CASSLGVRAHNEQFF. This chain links TRBV13 with TRBJ2-1, with D unclear. Germline CDR1 reads PRHDT; CDR2 reads FYEKMQ (reference sequence). CDR3 length: 15 amino acids. V shed 0 bases and J shed 5 bases, with 11 bases lying between them. Using reference TRBV13 and TRBJ2-1 for the parts outside the CDR3, the full variable domain is AAGVIQSPRHLIKEKRETATLKCYPIPRHDTVYWYQQGPGQDPQFLISFYEKMQSDKGSIPDRFSAQQFSDYHSELNMSSLELGDSALYFCASSLGVRAHNEQFFGPGTRLTVL.

V is TRBV19 and J is TRBJ2-5; D remains ambiguous. Germline V gene sequence: CDR1 LNHDA, CDR2 SQIVND (reference sequence). Trimming shortened V by 3 bases and J by 3 bases, and 8 bases separated the two germline ends. This CDR3 is built from 13 residues. In DNA, the CDR3 is TGTGCCAGTAGTATCCACGGTGAAGAGACCCAGTACTTC. It is translated as CASSIHGEETQYF.

The chain uses TRBV20-1 and TRBJ2-1; TRBD1 is a possible D gene (7 bases). CDR1 is DFQATT, CDR2 SNEGSKA, per germline (reference sequence). The CDR3 length is 17 residues. For the CDR3, the DNA is TGCAGCACCAGGGGGGATGGGAGCGACTACGACTACAATGAGCAGTTCTTC. This translates into CSTRGDGSDYDYNEQFF.

J is TRBJ2-3 and V is TRBV10-3; D is uncertain. CDR1 is ENHRY and CDR2 is SYGVKD in the germline V gene. The CDR3 has 13 amino acids. Trimming left V 1 base short and J 5 bases short, with 7 bases between. The CDR3: CAISEWAVDTQYF. The DNA of the CDR3 is TGTGCCATCAGTGAGTGGGCTGTAGATACGCAGTATTTT.

Concerning this clonotype: One end of the junction is discordant with germline, which a read error may explain. The V and J genes are TRBV5-6 and TRBJ1-1; D ambiguous. The CDR3 is made up of 13 amino acids. From germline, CDR1 is SGHDT and CDR2 YYEEEE. CDR3 region: CASSHRMNTEAFF. In nucleotides, the CDR3 is TGCGCCAGCAGCCACCGAATGAACACCGAAGCTTTCTTT.

This clonotype showed up just once. The chain combines TRBV25-1 with TRBJ2-1, with TRBD2 matching 10 bases. From germline, CDR1 is MGHDK and CDR2 SYGVNS. With V trimmed by 3 bases and J by 8 bases, 7 bases remained unmatched. The length of the CDR3 is 15 residues. The CDR3 is CASSDPASGSHEQFF. The CDR3 nucleotides read TGTGCCAGCAGTGATCCGGCTAGCGGGAGCCATGAGCAGTTCTTC.

Of note for this clonotype: Relative to the germline gene, one junction end is altered; a read error may explain this. The V call is TRBV30, the J call TRBJ1-1; unclear D gene. Germline CDR1 reads GTSNPN; CDR2 reads SVGIG (reference sequence). CDR3 size: 12 residues. The CDR3 DNA sequence: TGTGCCTGGAGTGTGGCGTGGCTTGAAGCTTCCTTT. It yields the protein CAWSVAWLEASF.

A note on this clonotype: Germline is not matched at one junction end, which may reflect a read error. V gene TRBV5-4 combines with J gene TRBJ1-1; no reliable D call. CDR3 length: 13 residues. Looked up from germline, CDR1 is SGHNT and CDR2 is YYREEE (reference sequence). Here the CDR3 reads CASGFGGGTEAFF. Written as DNA, the CDR3 is TGTGCCAGCGGCTTCGGTGGCGGCACTGAAGCTTTCTTT.

This clonotype was picked up many times. The chain has TRBV9 and TRBJ1-2; 7 nucleotides match TRBD1. V gave up 3 bases and J gave up 0 bases; unmatched junction bases: 5. The CDR3 contains 15 residues. The V gene's germline CDR1 is SGDLS and CDR2 YYNGEE. DNA of the CDR3: TGTGCCAGCAGCGATCTTGGGACAGCTAACTATGGCTACACCTTC. Its translation: CASSDLGTANYGYTF. The full variable domain, in which reference TRBV9 and TRBJ1-2 provide the parts outside the CDR3, is DSGVTQTPKHLITATGQRVTLRCSPRSGDLSVYWYQQSLDQGLQFLIQYYNGEERAKGNILERFSAQQFPDLHSELNLSSLELGDSALYFCASSDLGTANYGYTFGSGTRLTVV.

The J gene is TRBJ2-7, the V gene TRBV9; D remains ambiguous. Germline V gene sequence: CDR1 SGDLS, CDR2 YYNGEE. V gave up 4 bases and J gave up 7 bases, with 12 bases separating them. The length of the CDR3 is 12 residues. CDR3 bases: TGTGCCAGCAGCCCTACGCCAAATGAGCAGTACTTC. This codes for CASSPTPNEQYF.

This clonotype came up many times. The V gene is TRBV2, the J gene TRBJ1-1; D may be TRBD1 (6 bases). Germline V gene sequence: CDR1 SNHLY, CDR2 FYNNEI. The CDR3 consists of 16 residues. V was shortened by 1 base and J by 4 bases, with 16 bases between the two germline ends. The CDR3 nucleotides are TGTGCCAGCAGTGAAGAGGGGGGGGCAGGGAGCACTGAAGCTTTCTTT. Amino acid sequence: CASSEEGGAGSTEAFF.

The genes are TRBV30 and TRBJ1-2; the D gene is possibly TRBD1 (5 bases). The CDR3 consists of 14 residues. The V end lost 4 bases, the J end lost 2 bases, and 14 bases lay between the germline ends. Germline V CDR1 and CDR2: GTSNPN, SVGIG (reference sequence). CDR3 residues: CAWNEAGENYGYTF. The CDR3 coding sequence is TGTGCCTGGAATGAGGCGGGGGAGAACTATGGCTACACCTTC.

This clonotype showed up just a few times. The conserved final phenylalanine or tryptophan is absent from the CDR3, which likely points to a read error. The DNA is left out, because the CDR3 cannot be placed on it with certainty; the CDR3 is given as TCRdb lists it. The rearrangement uses TRBV2 and TRBJ1-6. The CDR3 is 8 residues long, counting both termini. Per the germline V gene, CDR1 is SNHLY and CDR2 is FYNNEI. The CDR3 loop reads CASSPPPV.

The chain couples TRBV7-8 to TRBJ2-6; D uncertain. This CDR3 comprises 13 residues. The germline gives CDR1 SGHVS, CDR2 FQNEAQ. V gave up 6 bases and J gave up 1 base, with 4 bases separating them. CDR3 DNA: TGTGCCAGCAGACCGTCTGGGGCCAACGTCCTGACTTTC. Protein product: CASRPSGANVLTF.

On this clonotype: A much larger clone differs by one base, so this may be a read error. The rearrangement uses TRBV12-3 or TRBV12-4 and TRBJ1-2; no clear D. There are 13 residues in the CDR3. The V end lost 3 bases, the J end lost 2 bases, and 7 bases lay between the germline ends. The CDR3 sequence: CASSFRINYGYTF. The CDR3 DNA follows: TGTGCCAGCAGTTTCCGGATAAACTATGGCTACACCTTC.

This clonotype was counted many times. The rearrangement uses TRBV2 and TRBJ2-5; 9 nucleotides align to TRBD2. Germline V CDR1 and CDR2: SNHLY, FYNNEI. This CDR3 is 15 amino acids long. Trimming cost V 8 bases and J 6 bases; bases outside gene matches: 13. In DNA form, the CDR3 reads TGTGCCAGCGGGGAGGTCGCGGGAGGGCGGAAGACCCAGTACTTC. Its protein is CASGEVAGGRKTQYF.

This clonotype has a count of ten or more. The chain has TRBV11-2 and TRBJ2-3; TRBD2 matches 7 bases. This CDR3 comprises 14 residues. V dropped 4 bases and J dropped 2; count of bases not matched to a gene: 3. The germline CDR1 and CDR2 sequences are SGHAT and FQNNGV. This CDR3 is CASSWGGSTDTQYF. The DNA of the CDR3 is TGTGCCAGCAGCTGGGGGGGATCCACAGATACGCAGTATTTT.

The gene calls are TRBV24-1 and TRBJ2-5, with D tentatively TRBD1 (6 bases). Germline CDR1 and CDR2: KGHDR and SFDVKD. This CDR3 has 14 residues. The ends were cut back, 3 bases at V and 2 bases at J, with 9 bases in the middle. The CDR3 sequence is CATSDRTVQETQYF. The DNA of the CDR3 is TGTGCCACCAGTGATCGGACAGTACAAGAGACCCAGTACTTC.

The V call is TRBV24-1, the J call TRBJ2-3; D remains unclear. The V end lost 5 bases, the J end lost 0 bases, and 8 bases lay between the germline ends. This CDR3 is built from 14 residues. Looked up from germline, CDR1 is KGHDR and CDR2 is SFDVKD. CDR3 protein: CATSAATSTDTQYF. The CDR3 nucleotides are TGTGCCACCAGTGCGGCGACTAGCACAGATACGCAGTATTTT.

The V call is TRBV7-9, the J call TRBJ2-3; D may be TRBD1 or TRBD2 (5 bases each). There are 13 residues in the CDR3. Germline CDR1 and CDR2: SEHNR and FQNEAQ (reference sequence). V shed 5 bases and J shed 5 bases, with 11 bases lying between them. This chain's CDR3 is CASSPRGEDTQYF. The CDR3 DNA reads as TGTGCCAGCAGCCCGAGGGGAGAAGATACGCAGTATTTT.

This clonotype was observed at least ten times. The chain is built from TRBV15 and TRBJ1-3; 7 bases agree with TRBD1. The CDR3 extends over 15 amino acids. CDR1 is LNHNV and CDR2 is YYDKDF in the germline V gene (reference sequence). V trimming: 0 bases; J trimming: 2 bases; junction bases outside the gene matches: 1. CDR3 nucleotides: TGTGCCACCAGCAGAGATCAGGGGGCTGGAAACACCATATATTTT. Translation gives CATSRDQGAGNTIYF. The full variable domain, its missing parts supplied by reference TRBV15 and TRBJ1-3, is DAMVIQNPRYQVTQFGKPVTLSCSQTLNHNVMYWYQQKSSQAPKLLFHYYDKDFNNEADTPDNFQSRRPNTSFCFLDIRSPGLGDTAMYLCATSRDQGAGNTIYFGEGSWLTVV.

This clonotype came up many times. The chain joins TRBV12-3 or TRBV12-4 to TRBJ1-2; D is unresolved. The V and J ends lost 3 bases and 4 bases respectively, with 21 bases between them. This CDR3 has 17 residues. The DNA of the CDR3 is TGTGCCAGCAGTTTCGGTTCTAGTAGGACTGTCCTCTATGGCTACACCTTC. It yields the protein CASSFGSSRTVLYGYTF.